The 26 T cell receptor beta chains listed next were all sequenced from one sample in a study of T cells in Graves' hyperthyroidism and ophthalmopathy. TCR beta CDR3 region amplification was performed from RNA transcripts. Researchers ran a first-round RT-PCR on the TCR CDR3 using the HTBI primer set. MiXCR, applied by TCRdb to the multiplex PCR reads, yields one record per CDR3 protein. The data hold approximately 570,000 distinct CDR3 sequences, with just under 20% observed a single time. The source material was blood. Receptor source: a man aged 35 to 55 with Graves' ophthalmopathy.

Many counts were recorded for this clonotype. The chain is built from TRBV6-5 and TRBJ1-2; no reliable D call. Between the trimmed V and J ends, which lost 2 bases and 7 bases, there was a span of 11 bases. In germline, CDR1 is MNHEY, CDR2 SVGAGI. The CDR3 sequence is 13 residues long. The CDR3 reads CASSYGRQVGYTF. Here the CDR3 DNA reads TGTGCCAGCAGTTACGGCAGGCAGGTTGGCTACACCTTC.

Of note for this clonotype: This may stem from a read error, because a much larger clone lies one nucleotide away. The rearrangement joins TRBV7-9 to TRBJ2-3, with 16 bases fitting TRBD2. This CDR3 has 18 residues. The germline V gene has CDR1 SEHNR and CDR2 FQNEAQ (reference sequence). The CDR3 is CAGSPSGLAGGPPDTQYF. CDR3 bases: TGTGCCGGCAGCCCTTCGGGACTAGCGGGAGGGCCGCCAGATACGCAGTATTTT.

The chain links TRBV12-3 or TRBV12-4 to TRBJ2-3; 13 bases are a match to TRBD2. The V and J ends lost 6 bases and 2 bases, in that order; junction bases with no gene match: 8. The CDR3 sequence is 17 residues long. The CDR3 spells CASRGGTSGIYTDTQYF. The CDR3 DNA reads TGTGCCAGCAGAGGTGGGACTAGCGGGATTTACACAGATACGCAGTATTTT.

This clonotype was counted at least ten times. This chain links TRBV29-1 with TRBJ2-7, with D possibly matching TRBD2 (6 bases). CDR1 SQVTM and CDR2 ANQGSEA come from the germline V gene. V shed 5 bases and J shed 2 bases, with 13 bases lying between them. The CDR3 has 13 residues. The CDR3 nucleotides read TGCAGCGTTTTTGGCGGGGTGACCTACGAGCAGTACTTC. Amino acid sequence: CSVFGGVTYEQYF.

This clonotype was observed a handful of times. The chain joins TRBV4-1 to TRBJ1-2; unclear D gene. The V gene's germline CDR1 is MGHRA and CDR2 YSYEKL. V lost 0 bases and J lost 8, with 10 bases in between. This CDR3 is built from 13 residues. The CDR3 nucleotides are TGCGCCAGCAGCCAAGATCCCGTGGGGGGCTACACCTTC. As protein: CASSQDPVGGYTF.

V usage is TRBV28 and J usage is TRBJ1-5; D not resolved. The CDR3 is 13 amino acids. Trimming shortened V by 5 bases and J by 6 bases, and 11 bases separated the two germline ends. Germline CDR1 reads MDHEN; CDR2 reads SYDVKM. In DNA form, the CDR3 reads TGTGCCAGCAGTGGGTCTGGGAGTCAGCCCCAGCATTTT. Translation: CASSGSGSQPQHF.

V gene TRBV29-1 combines with J gene TRBJ2-3; no definite D call. Trimming cost V 6 bases and J 6 bases, with 7 bases left between them. Germline CDR1 is SQVTM and CDR2 is ANQGSEA. CDR3 length equals 10 residues. The CDR3 sequence is CSVGRDTQYF. The CDR3 DNA is TGCAGCGTCGGTCGGGATACGCAGTATTTT.

The chain links TRBV10-3 to TRBJ2-7, with TRBD2 identical over 11 bases. Germline V gene data show CDR1 as ENHRY and CDR2 as SYGVKD. The CDR3 is 15 amino acids. With V trimmed by 9 bases and J by 3 bases, 10 bases remained unmatched. CDR3: CAILAGGLGVYEQYF. For the CDR3, the DNA is TGTGCCATTTTAGCGGGGGGGCTTGGGGTCTACGAGCAGTACTTC.

This clonotype was counted ten times or more. V is TRBV5-4 and J is TRBJ1-1; D uncertain. CDR3 length: 13 residues. V was pared by 0 bases and J by 2 bases, with 5 bases between. Germline lookup yields CDR1 SGHNT and CDR2 YYREEE (reference sequence). The CDR3 DNA reads TGTGCCAGCAGCTTGGACAGCAACACTGAAGCTTTCTTT. Protein product: CASSLDSNTEAFF.

The V and J genes are TRBV3-1 and TRBJ2-7; unclear D gene. Trimming pared 5 bases from V and 0 bases from J, leaving 11 bases between. Germline V gene lookup returns CDR1 LGHDT and CDR2 YNNKEL (reference sequence). This CDR3 comprises 14 residues. The CDR3 DNA sequence: TGTGCCAGCAGCGCCCAACCGGGCTCCTACGAGCAGTACTTC. It is translated as CASSAQPGSYEQYF.

There are many counts of this clonotype. The chain has TRBV30 and TRBJ1-5; possible D gene TRBD1, 6 bases. The germline V gene has CDR1 GTSNPN and CDR2 SVGIG (reference sequence). Trimming left V 3 bases short and J 3 bases short, with 18 bases between. The CDR3 totals 16 residues. CDR3 region: CAWSPAGATYNQPQHF. The CDR3 coding sequence is TGTGCCTGGAGCCCTGCGGGGGCTACGTACAATCAGCCCCAGCATTTT. The variable domain in full, completed from reference TRBV30 and TRBJ1-5, reads SQTIHQWPATLVQPVGSPLSLECTVEGTSNPNLYWYRQAAGRGLQLLFYSVGIGQISSEVPQNLSASRPQDRQFILSSKKLLLSDSGFYLCAWSPAGATYNQPQHFGDGTRLSIL.

This clonotype showed up just once. The CDR3 here is CASSNRGVAGNTGELFF. The CDR3 nucleotides read TGTGCCAGCAGCAACCGGGGGGTAGCTGGGAACACCGGGGAGCTGTTTTTT. The V gene is TRBV5-6, the J gene TRBJ2-2, with 7 bases matching TRBD2. After removal of 4 bases from V and 1 base from J, the junction contained 10 bases not matched to a gene. Germline lookup yields CDR1 SGHDT and CDR2 YYEEEE. The CDR3 loop spans 17 amino acids.

As concerns this clonotype: A read error is possible here, since a much larger clone lies one base away. This chain joins TRBV3-1 and TRBJ1-2; D may be TRBD1 (5 bases). V was shortened by 2 bases and J by 7 bases, with 11 bases between the two germline ends. Germline CDR1 and CDR2: LGHDT and YNNKEL (reference sequence). The CDR3 contains 13 residues. CDR3 residues: CASSQRGDGGYTF. The CDR3 DNA reads TGTGCCAGCAGCCAACGGGGCGATGGTGGCTACACCTTC.

This clonotype was seen many times. The rearrangement uses TRBV2 and TRBJ1-1; D is unresolved. The CDR3 covers 15 residues. Trimming removed 7 bases at V and 1 base at J, with 16 bases between. The germline CDR1 and CDR2 sequences are SNHLY and FYNNEI. The DNA for the CDR3 is TGTGCCAGCAAACCCACTCGGGGAGGGAACACTGAAGCTTTCTTT. It encodes CASKPTRGGNTEAFF.

This chain joins TRBV29-1 and TRBJ2-3, with D possibly being TRBD2 (7 bases). V was trimmed by 8 bases and J by 0 bases, leaving 15 bases between them. The germline CDR1 and CDR2 sequences are SQVTM and ANQGSEA. The CDR3 consists of 14 residues. Here the CDR3 reads CSSTGGVSTDTQYF. DNA for the CDR3: TGCAGCTCCACGGGGGGCGTAAGCACAGATACGCAGTATTTT.

This clonotype was picked up many times. For the CDR3, the DNA is TGCAGTGCTAGAGACGGATCGGAGGCCAACGTCCTGACTTTC. Amino acid sequence: CSARDGSEANVLTF. The chain has TRBV20-1 and TRBJ2-6; D is unclear. The CDR3 runs to 14 residues. Trimming took off 0 bases at V and 6 bases at J, with 9 bases between the two ends. The germline V gene encodes CDR1 DFQATT and CDR2 SNEGSKA (reference sequence).

This clonotype has more than one count but fewer than ten. The chain uses TRBV5-1 and TRBJ2-1; tentatively, D is TRBD2 (6 bases). Per the germline V gene, CDR1 is SGHRS and CDR2 is YFSETQ. The V end lost 2 bases, the J end lost 7 bases, and 13 bases lay between the germline ends. The CDR3 consists of 14 residues. The CDR3 DNA follows: TGCGCCAGCAGCTTACGTCCTCGGGAGAATGAGCAGTTCTTC. Amino acids: CASSLRPRENEQFF.

Only a few counts were recorded for this clonotype. The chain combines TRBV5-1 with TRBJ2-1, with D hard to call. The CDR3 length is 13 residues. Germline assignment: CDR1 SGHRS and CDR2 YFSETQ. With 0 bases removed from V and 8 bases from J, the gap between germline ends came to 9 bases. CDR3 DNA sequence: TGCGCCAGCAGCTTGGTCGATCTCTATGAGCAGTTCTTC. Protein product: CASSLVDLYEQFF. Full variable domain (rest looked up from reference TRBV5-1 and TRBJ2-1): KAGVTQTPRYLIKTRGQQVTLSCSPISGHRSVSWYQQTPGQGLQFLFEYFSETQRNKGNFPGRFSGRQFSNSRSEMNVSTLELGDSALYLCASSLVDLYEQFFGPGTRLTVL.

This clonotype was seen repeatedly, ten times or more. This chain connects TRBV5-6 to TRBJ2-7, with D possibly TRBD1 on 6 matching bases. CDR1 and CDR2 (germline): SGHDT, YYEEEE. V lost 4 bases and J 3 bases, leaving 14 bases between the germline ends. There are 14 residues in the CDR3. This CDR3 is CASSLGADGYEQYF. The CDR3 coding sequence is TGTGCCAGCAGCCTGGGGGCGGATGGCTACGAGCAGTACTTC.

This CDR3 reads CASGILGGTEAFF. CDR3 coding DNA: TGTGCCAGCGGGATTCTCGGTGGGACTGAAGCTTTCTTT. The V gene is TRBV25-1, the J gene TRBJ1-1; D gene ambiguous. CDR3 size: 13 residues. Trimming pared 8 bases from V and 5 bases from J, leaving 15 bases between. Per the germline V gene, CDR1 is MGHDK and CDR2 is SYGVNS.

This clonotype was observed a handful of times. CDR3 residues: CASSLRGGMVELFF. Written as DNA, the CDR3 is TGCGCCAGCAGCTTGCGTGGGGGAATGGTGGAGCTGTTTTTT. This rearrangement joins TRBV5-1 to TRBJ2-2; D could derive from TRBD1 or TRBD2 (5 bases each). The V gene's germline CDR1 is SGHRS and CDR2 YFSETQ. Deletions cut 1 base from V and 10 bases from J, with 14 bases between. The CDR3 consists of 14 residues.

This clonotype has more than one count but fewer than ten. The chain combines TRBV30 with TRBJ2-3; no clear D gene. The CDR3 has 13 amino acids. V was cut by 3 bases and J by 7 bases, with 14 bases left in between. Looked up from germline, CDR1 is GTSNPN and CDR2 is SVGIG (reference sequence). CDR3 coding DNA: TGTGCCTGGAGCCCGTCAGGCTTGAATACGCAGTATTTT. Translated: CAWSPSGLNTQYF.

In this sample, this clonotype turned up many times. The V and J genes are TRBV3-1 and TRBJ1-4, with D perhaps TRBD1 (5 bases). Trimming removed 3 bases from V and 5 bases from J, with 13 bases in between. The CDR3 consists of 15 residues. Germline CDR1 LGHDT, CDR2 YNNKEL (reference sequence). The CDR3 spells CASSHAGTANEKLFF. The CDR3 DNA is TGTGCCAGCAGCCATGCCGGGACGGCGAATGAAAAACTGTTTTTT.

The chain employs TRBV29-1 and TRBJ2-3; D gene unclear. The CDR3 runs 12 residues. Between the trimmed V and J ends, which lost 3 bases and 4 bases, there was a span of 8 bases. From germline, CDR1 is SQVTM and CDR2 ANQGSEA. CDR3 residues: CSVDWGPDTQYF. CDR3 bases: TGCAGCGTTGACTGGGGTCCAGATACGCAGTATTTT.

This clonotype turned up a few times. The chain has TRBV10-3 and TRBJ1-1; D possibly corresponds to TRBD1 (5 bases). This CDR3 region has 14 residues. Trimming stripped 8 bases from V and 0 bases from J, with 13 bases between. Germline V gene sequence: CDR1 ENHRY, CDR2 SYGVKD. The CDR3 DNA reads TGTGCCATCGGAGGGCAGGGTTTGAACACTGAAGCTTTCTTT. Translating gives CAIGGQGLNTEAFF.

This chain uses TRBV9 with TRBJ2-1; 8 positions agree with TRBD1. The CDR3 length is 15 residues. Germline CDR1 reads SGDLS; CDR2 reads YYNGEE. V lost 0 bases to trimming and J lost 6 bases; unmatched junction nucleotides: 5. CDR3 sequence reads: CASSVVSGGFNEQFF. The CDR3 DNA reads as TGTGCCAGCAGCGTAGTGTCAGGGGGCTTCAATGAGCAGTTCTTC.